These T cell receptor beta chains were read from a single sample in a study of cytomegalovirus exposure and HLA in healthy donors. Libraries were prepared by immunoSEQ multiplex PCR; TCRdb keeps only in-frame clonotypes and omits some of them. In the table there are around 94,000 clones, roughly 85% of which are singletons. Sequenced: PBMCs. These receptors were obtained from a man aged 40-55 years in good health and CMV-seronegative. Each CDR3 is given with its conserved first and last residue. The D gene is left open where the match is weak.

>TRBV19|TRBD1|TRBJ2-5
CASSLGQGSGHETQYF
>TRBV19|.|TRBJ1-1
CASSIAPGSEAFF
>TRBV5-8|TRBD1|TRBJ2-7
CASPVQGAYEQYF
>TRBV7-8|TRBD2|TRBJ2-1
CASSPFLAGLNEQFF
>TRBV7-9|.|TRBJ1-1
CSSSFGSEAFF
>TRBV6-5|.|TRBJ1-2
CASSYGRREYF
>TRBV5-1|.|TRBJ2-7
CASSLQGSYEQYF
>TRBV9|TRBD1|TRBJ1-2
CASSYSRDRDYGYTF
>TRBV5-1|.|TRBJ2-5
CASSLVQGGETQYF
>TRBV7-9|TRBD1|TRBJ1-4
CASSQQGVLEKLFF
>TRBV19|.|TRBJ1-5
CARGTRTANQPQHF
>TRBV5-6|TRBD1|TRBJ1-2
CASSLAGQGFDGYTF
>TRBV10-1|.|TRBJ1-1
CASSATTGLGTEAFF
>TRBV9|.|TRBJ2-7
CASSVAPTGWEQYF
>TRBV30|TRBD2|TRBJ2-5
CACRGGYETQYF
>TRBV6-5|TRBD1|TRBJ1-6
CASSYRDRVGNSPLHF
>TRBV2|.|TRBJ2-7
CASSISSYEQYF
>TRBV5-8|.|TRBJ2-3
CASSLKGAEDTQYF
>TRBV6-1|.|TRBJ1-5
CASSEGRQGNNQPQHF
>TRBV4-1|TRBD2|TRBJ2-1
CASSQAPGLVGDEQFF
>TRBV5-1|TRBD1|TRBJ1-6
CASSLVPGQGNSPLHF
>TRBV9|TRBD2|TRBJ2-5
CAGSVGTSQMETQYF
>TRBV5-5|.|TRBJ2-5
CASSWETRRLQETQYF
>TRBV2|TRBD2|TRBJ2-1
CASSVETGASGGANEQFF
>TRBV10-3|TRBD1|TRBJ2-1
CAISRTGGDEQFF
>TRBV7-2|TRBD1|TRBJ1-6
CASSYRGSYNSPLHF
>TRBV5-6|.|TRBJ2-7
CASSFVPGRAIYEQYF
>TRBV11-3|.|TRBJ2-1
CASSLQGAEPQFF
>TRBV9|TRBD1|TRBJ1-1
CASSVRTGGFAEAFF
>TRBV10-1|TRBD1|TRBJ2-1
CASSESYGTGRGSRVF
>TRBV7-8|.|TRBJ2-7
CASSLVGRGYEQYF
>TRBV5-1|.|TRBJ2-7
CASSWNRDLEPYEQYF
>TRBV27|TRBD1|TRBJ2-7
CASSSHLAGGLYEQYF